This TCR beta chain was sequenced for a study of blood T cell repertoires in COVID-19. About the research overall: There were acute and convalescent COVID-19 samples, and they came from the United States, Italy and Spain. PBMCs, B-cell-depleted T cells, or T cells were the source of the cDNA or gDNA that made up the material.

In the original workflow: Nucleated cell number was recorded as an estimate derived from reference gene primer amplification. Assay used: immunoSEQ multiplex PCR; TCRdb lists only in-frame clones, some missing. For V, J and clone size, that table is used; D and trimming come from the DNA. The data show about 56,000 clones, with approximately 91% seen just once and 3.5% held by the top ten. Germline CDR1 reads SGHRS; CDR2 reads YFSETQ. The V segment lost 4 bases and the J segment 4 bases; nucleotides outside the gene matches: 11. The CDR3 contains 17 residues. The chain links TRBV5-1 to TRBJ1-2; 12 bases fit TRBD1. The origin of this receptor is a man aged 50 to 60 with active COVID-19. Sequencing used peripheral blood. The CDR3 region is CASSPGTGGGIGYGYTF. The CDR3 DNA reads TGCGCCAGCAGCCCCGGGACAGGGGGCGGTATAGGCTATGGCTACACCTTC.